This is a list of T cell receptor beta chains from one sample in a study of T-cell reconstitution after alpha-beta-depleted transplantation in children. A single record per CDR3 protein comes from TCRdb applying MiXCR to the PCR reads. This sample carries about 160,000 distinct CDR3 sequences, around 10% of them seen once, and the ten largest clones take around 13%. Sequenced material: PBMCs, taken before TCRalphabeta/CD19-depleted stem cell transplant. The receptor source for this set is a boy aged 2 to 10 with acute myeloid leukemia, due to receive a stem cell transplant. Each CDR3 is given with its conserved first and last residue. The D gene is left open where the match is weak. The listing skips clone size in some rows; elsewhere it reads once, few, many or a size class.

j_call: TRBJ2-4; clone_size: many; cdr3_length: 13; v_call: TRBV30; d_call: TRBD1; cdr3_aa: CAWSRQGKNIQYF; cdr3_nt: TGTGCCTGGAGTCGACAGGGGAAAAACATTCAGTACTTC
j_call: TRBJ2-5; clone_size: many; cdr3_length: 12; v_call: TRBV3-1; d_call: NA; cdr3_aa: CASSQDFVTQYF; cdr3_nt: TGTGCCAGCAGCCAAGATTTCGTGACCCAGTACTTC
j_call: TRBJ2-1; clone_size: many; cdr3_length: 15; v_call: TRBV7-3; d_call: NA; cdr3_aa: CASSLYVRNIDEQFF; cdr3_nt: TGTGCCAGCAGCTTATACGTTCGGAACATCGATGAGCAGTTCTTC
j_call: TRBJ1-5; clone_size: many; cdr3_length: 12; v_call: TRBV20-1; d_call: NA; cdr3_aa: CSAQQGNQPQHF; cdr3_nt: TGCAGTGCTCAGCAGGGGAATCAGCCCCAGCATTTT
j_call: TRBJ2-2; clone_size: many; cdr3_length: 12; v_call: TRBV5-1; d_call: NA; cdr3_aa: CASSSRLGELFF; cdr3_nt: TGCGCCAGCAGCTCGAGATTAGGGGAGCTGTTTTTT
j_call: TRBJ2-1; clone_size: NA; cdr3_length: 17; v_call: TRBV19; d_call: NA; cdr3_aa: CASSMRFGRTSYNEQFF; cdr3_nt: TGTGCCAGTAGTATGAGGTTCGGGAGAACCTCCTACAATGAGCAGTTCTTC
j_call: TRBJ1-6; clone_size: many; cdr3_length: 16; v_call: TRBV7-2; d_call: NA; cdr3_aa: CASSLNSFSYNSPLHF; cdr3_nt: TGTGCCAGCAGCTTAAACAGTTTCTCCTATAATTCACCCCTCCACTTT
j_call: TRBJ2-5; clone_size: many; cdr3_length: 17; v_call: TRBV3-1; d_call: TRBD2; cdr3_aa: CASSQDPWTSGRETQYF; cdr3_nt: TGTGCCAGCAGCCAAGATCCTTGGACTAGCGGGAGAGAGACCCAGTACTTC
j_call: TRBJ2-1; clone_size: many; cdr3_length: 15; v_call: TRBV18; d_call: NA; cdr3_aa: CASSPPSGSYNEQFF; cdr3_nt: TGTGCCAGCTCCCCGCCTTCCGGCTCCTACAATGAGCAGTTCTTC
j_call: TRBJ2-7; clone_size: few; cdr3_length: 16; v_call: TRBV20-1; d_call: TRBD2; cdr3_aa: CSAIGTSGRETYEQYF; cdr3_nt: TGCAGTGCGATCGGGACTAGCGGGAGGGAGACCTACGAGCAGTACTTC
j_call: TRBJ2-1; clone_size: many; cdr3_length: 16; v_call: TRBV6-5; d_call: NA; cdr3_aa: CASTETRGRNYNEQFF; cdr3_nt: TGTGCCAGCACCGAAACTAGAGGGAGAAACTACAATGAGCAGTTCTTC
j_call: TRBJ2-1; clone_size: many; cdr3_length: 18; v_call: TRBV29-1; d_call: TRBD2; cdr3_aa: CSVDGLAGAPGSYNEQFF; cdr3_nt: TGCAGCGTTGATGGGCTAGCGGGGGCCCCAGGCTCCTACAATGAGCAGTTCTTC
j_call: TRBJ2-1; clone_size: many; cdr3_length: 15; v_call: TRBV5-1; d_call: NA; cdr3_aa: CASSSAPSSYNEQFF; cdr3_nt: TGCGCCAGCAGCAGCGCCCCGAGCTCCTACAATGAGCAGTTCTTC
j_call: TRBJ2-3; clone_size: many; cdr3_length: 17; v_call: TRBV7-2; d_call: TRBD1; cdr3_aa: CASSLAGPGQGPDTQYF; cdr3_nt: TGTGCCAGCAGCTTAGCGGGTCCGGGACAGGGTCCAGATACGCAGTATTTT
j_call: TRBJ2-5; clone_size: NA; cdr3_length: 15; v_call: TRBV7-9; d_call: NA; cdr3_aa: CASSLSEGIQETQYF; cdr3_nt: TGTGCCAGCAGCCTCTCGGAGGGGATCCAAGAGACCCAGTACTTC
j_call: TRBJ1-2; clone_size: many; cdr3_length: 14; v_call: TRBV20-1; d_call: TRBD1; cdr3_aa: CSAGTSRGARGYTF; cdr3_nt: TGCAGTGCTGGCACCTCCAGGGGGGCGCGTGGCTACACCTTC
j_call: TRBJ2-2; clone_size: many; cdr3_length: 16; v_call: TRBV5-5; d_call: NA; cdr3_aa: CASSYGWTDNTGELFF; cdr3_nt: TGTGCCAGCAGTTATGGGTGGACCGACAACACCGGGGAGCTGTTTTTT
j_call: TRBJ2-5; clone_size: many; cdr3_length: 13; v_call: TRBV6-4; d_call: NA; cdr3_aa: CASSPGPEETQYF; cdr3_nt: TGTGCCAGCAGCCCAGGGCCCGAAGAGACCCAGTACTTC
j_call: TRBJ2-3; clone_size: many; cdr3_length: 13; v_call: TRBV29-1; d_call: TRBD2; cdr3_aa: CSVSERESDTQYF; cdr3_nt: TGCAGCGTGAGTGAGCGGGAGTCGGATACGCAGTATTTT
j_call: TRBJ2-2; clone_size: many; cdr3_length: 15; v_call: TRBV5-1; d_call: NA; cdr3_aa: CASSFSLPNTGELFF; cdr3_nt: TGCGCCAGCAGCTTCAGCCTACCTAACACCGGGGAGCTGTTTTTT
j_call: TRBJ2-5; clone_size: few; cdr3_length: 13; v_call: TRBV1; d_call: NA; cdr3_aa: CTSSHRTTGTQYF; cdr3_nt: TGCACCAGCAGCCATAGGACCACCGGGACCCAGTACTTC
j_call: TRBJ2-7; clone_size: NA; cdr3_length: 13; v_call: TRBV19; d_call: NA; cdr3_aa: CASSIGHPDEQYF; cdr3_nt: TGTGCCAGTAGTATAGGACATCCGGACGAGCAGTACTTC
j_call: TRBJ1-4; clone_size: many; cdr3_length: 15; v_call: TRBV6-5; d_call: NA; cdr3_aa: CASSSRDPKVEKLFF; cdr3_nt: TGTGCCAGCAGTTCCAGGGACCCTAAAGTGGAAAAACTGTTTTTT